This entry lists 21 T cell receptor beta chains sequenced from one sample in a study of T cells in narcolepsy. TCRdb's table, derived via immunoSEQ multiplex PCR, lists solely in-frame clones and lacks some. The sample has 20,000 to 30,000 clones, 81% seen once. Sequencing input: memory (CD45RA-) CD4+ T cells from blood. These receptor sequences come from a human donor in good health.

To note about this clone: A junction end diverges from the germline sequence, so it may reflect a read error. The CDR3 coding sequence is TGTGCCAGTACGAACCCGGGACAGAGCACAGATATGCAGTATTTT. Amino acids: CASTNPGQSTDMQYF. This sequence joins TRBV7-9 and TRBJ2-3, with TRBD1 identical over 7 bases. The germline CDR1 and CDR2 sequences are SEHNR and FQNEAQ (reference sequence). CDR3 length equals 15 residues.

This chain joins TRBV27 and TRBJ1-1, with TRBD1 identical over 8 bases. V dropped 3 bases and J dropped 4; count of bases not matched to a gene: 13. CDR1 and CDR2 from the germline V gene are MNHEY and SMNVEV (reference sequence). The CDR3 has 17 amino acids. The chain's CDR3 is CASSFFGAGGSFTEAFF. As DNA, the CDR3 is TGTGCCAGCAGTTTTTTTGGGGCAGGGGGCAGTTTCACTGAAGCTTTCTTT.

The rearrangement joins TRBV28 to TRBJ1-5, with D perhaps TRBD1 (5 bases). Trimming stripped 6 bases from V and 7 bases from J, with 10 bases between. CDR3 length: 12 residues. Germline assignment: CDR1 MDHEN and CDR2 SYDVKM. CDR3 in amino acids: CASRPGSQPQHF. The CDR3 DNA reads TGTGCCAGCAGGCCAGGGTCGCAGCCCCAGCATTTT.

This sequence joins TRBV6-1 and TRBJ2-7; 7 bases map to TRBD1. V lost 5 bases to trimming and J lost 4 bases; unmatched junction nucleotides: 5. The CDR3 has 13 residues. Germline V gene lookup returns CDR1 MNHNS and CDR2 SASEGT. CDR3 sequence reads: CASSFGTEYEQYF. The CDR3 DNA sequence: TGTGCCAGCAGTTTCGGGACAGAATACGAGCAGTACTTC.

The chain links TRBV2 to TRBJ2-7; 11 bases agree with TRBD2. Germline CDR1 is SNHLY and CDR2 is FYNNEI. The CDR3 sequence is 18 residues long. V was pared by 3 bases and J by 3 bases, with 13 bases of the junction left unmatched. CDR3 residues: CASSELLAGGPLNYEQYF. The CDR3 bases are TGTGCCAGCAGTGAGCTTCTAGCGGGAGGCCCCTTGAACTACGAGCAGTACTTC.

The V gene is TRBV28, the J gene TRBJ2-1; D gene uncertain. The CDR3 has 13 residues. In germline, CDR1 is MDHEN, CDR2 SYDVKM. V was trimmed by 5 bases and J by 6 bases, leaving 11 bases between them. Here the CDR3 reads CASSPWVSNEQFF. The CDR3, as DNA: TGTGCCAGCAGTCCCTGGGTTAGCAATGAGCAGTTCTTC.

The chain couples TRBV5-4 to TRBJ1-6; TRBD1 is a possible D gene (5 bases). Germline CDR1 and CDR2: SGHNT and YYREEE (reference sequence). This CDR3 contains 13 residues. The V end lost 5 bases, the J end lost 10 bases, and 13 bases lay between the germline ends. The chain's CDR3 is CASRTGGESPLHF. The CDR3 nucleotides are TGTGCCAGCAGGACCGGGGGGGAGTCACCCCTCCACTTT.

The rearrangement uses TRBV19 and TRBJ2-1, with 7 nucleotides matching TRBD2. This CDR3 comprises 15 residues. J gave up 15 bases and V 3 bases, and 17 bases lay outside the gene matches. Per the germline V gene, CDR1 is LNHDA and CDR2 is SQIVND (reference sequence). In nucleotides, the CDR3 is TGTGCCAGTAGTATCTCTTGGACTAGTGGAACTGGGTGGTTCTTC. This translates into CASSISWTSGTGWFF.

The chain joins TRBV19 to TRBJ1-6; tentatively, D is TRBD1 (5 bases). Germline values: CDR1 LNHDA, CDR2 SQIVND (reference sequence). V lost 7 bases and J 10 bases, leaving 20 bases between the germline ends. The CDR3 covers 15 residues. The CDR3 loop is CASTPRAWLDSPLHF. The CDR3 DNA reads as TGTGCCAGTACCCCCAGGGCGTGGCTAGACTCACCCCTCCACTTT.

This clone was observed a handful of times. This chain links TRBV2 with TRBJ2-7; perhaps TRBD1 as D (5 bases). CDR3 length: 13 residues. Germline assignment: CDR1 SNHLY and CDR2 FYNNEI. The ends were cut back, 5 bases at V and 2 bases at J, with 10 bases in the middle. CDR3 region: CASSKGPTYEQYF. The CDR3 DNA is TGTGCCAGCAGTAAGGGGCCTACCTACGAGCAGTACTTC.

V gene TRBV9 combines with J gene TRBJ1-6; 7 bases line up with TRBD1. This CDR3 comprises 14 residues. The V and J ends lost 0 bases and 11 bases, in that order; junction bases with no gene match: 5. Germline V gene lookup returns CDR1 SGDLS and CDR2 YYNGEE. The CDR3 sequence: CASSVEGASPPLHF. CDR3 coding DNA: TGTGCCAGCAGCGTAGAGGGGGCCTCACCACCCCTCCACTTT.

For the CDR3, the DNA is TGTGCCAGCAGTTCCTTAGCGGGGAGAGCCTACGAGCAGTACTTC. Translation gives CASSSLAGRAYEQYF. The chain links TRBV27 to TRBJ2-7; the match to TRBD2 covers 8 bases. The trim removed 4 bases at V and 2 bases at J, leaving 7 bases unmatched. The CDR3 runs 15 residues. Germline CDR1 reads MNHEY; CDR2 reads SMNVEV (reference sequence).

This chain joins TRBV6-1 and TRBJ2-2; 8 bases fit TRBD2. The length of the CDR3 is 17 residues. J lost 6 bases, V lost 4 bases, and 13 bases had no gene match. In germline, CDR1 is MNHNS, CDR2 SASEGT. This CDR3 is CASSAGGANGGPGELFF. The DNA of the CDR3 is TGTGCCAGCAGTGCGGGGGGGGCGAACGGAGGGCCCGGGGAGCTGTTTTTT.

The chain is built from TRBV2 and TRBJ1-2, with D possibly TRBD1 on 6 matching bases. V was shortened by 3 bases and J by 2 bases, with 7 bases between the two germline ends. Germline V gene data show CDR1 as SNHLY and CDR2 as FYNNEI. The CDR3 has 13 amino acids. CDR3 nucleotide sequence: TGTGCCAGCAGTGACAGGGGAAACTATGGCTACACCTTC. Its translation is CASSDRGNYGYTF.

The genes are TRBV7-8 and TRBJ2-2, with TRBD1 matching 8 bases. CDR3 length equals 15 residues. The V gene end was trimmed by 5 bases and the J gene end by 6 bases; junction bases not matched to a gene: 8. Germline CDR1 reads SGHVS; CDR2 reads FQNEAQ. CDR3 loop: CASSGSTGAAGELFF. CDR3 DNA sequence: TGTGCCAGCAGCGGGTCGACAGGGGCGGCCGGGGAGCTGTTTTTT.

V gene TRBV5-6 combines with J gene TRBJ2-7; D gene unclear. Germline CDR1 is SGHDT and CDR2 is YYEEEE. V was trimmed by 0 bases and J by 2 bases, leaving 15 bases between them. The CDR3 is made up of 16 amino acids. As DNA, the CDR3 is TGTGCCAGCAGCTTGGATGCTTGGCAGGTGACCTACGAGCAGTACTTC. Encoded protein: CASSLDAWQVTYEQYF. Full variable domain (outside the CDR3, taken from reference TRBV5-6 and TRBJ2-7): DAGVTQSPTHLIKTRGQQVTLRCSPKSGHDTVSWYQQALGQGPQFIFQYYEEEERQRGNFPDRFSGHQFPNYSSELNVNALLLGDSALYLCASSLDAWQVTYEQYFGPGTRLTVT.

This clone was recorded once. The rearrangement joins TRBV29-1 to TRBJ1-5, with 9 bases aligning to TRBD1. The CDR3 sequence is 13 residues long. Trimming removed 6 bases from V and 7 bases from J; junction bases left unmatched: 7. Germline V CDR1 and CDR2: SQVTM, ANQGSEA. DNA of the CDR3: TGCAGCGTCTCACAGGGGGCCAGGCAGCCCCAGCATTTT. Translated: CSVSQGARQPQHF.

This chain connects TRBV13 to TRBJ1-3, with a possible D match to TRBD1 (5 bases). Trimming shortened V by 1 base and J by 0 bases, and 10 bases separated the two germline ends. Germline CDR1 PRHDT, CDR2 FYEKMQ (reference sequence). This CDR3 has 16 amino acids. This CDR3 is CASSLAGTYSGNTIYF. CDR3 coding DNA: TGTGCCAGCAGCTTAGCAGGGACCTACTCTGGAAACACCATATATTTT.

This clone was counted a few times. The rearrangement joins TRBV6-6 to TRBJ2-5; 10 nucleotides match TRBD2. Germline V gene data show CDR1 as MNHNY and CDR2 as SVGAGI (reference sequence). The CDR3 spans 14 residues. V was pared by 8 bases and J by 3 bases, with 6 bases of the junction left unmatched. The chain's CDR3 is CASGGSGRKETQYF. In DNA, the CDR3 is TGTGCCAGCGGTGGTAGCGGGAGGAAAGAGACCCAGTACTTC.

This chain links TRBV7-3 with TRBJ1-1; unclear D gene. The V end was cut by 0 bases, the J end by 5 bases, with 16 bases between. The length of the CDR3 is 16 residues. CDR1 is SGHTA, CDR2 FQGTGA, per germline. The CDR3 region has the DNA TGTGCCAGCAGCTTAACGGGCGGTCGGGGAAGGACTGAAGCTTTCTTT. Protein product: CASSLTGGRGRTEAFF.

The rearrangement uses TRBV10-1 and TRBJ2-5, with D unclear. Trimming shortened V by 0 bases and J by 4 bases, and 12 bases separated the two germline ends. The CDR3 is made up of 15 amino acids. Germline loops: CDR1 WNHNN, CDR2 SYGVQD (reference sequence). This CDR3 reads CASSESGRVPETQYF. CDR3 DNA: TGCGCCAGCAGTGAGTCGGGTAGGGTTCCAGAGACCCAGTACTTC.